A single T cell receptor beta chain is shown here with its context. The germline V gene encodes CDR1 SGHAT and CDR2 FQNNGV. J gave up 9 bases and V 4 bases, and 6 bases lay outside the gene matches. This CDR3 has 13 residues. These data originate in a study of blood T cell repertoires in COVID-19. Study background: The study drew acute and convalescent COVID-19 samples from the United States, Italy and Spain.

Methods used by the authors: Estimates of nucleated cell counts were drawn from the amplification of reference gene primers. Profiling relied on immunoSEQ multiplex PCR, and the TCRdb table lists in-frame clones only, not all of them. From that table come the V and J calls and clone size; the DNA was used to work out D and trimming. The repertoire consists of 150,000 to 200,000 clones, with around 90% occurring once and the leading ten covering roughly 19%. This sequence was found in a man between 60 and 75 years old with active or convalescent COVID-19. The V gene is TRBV11-2, the J gene TRBJ1-1; 9 nucleotides agree with TRBD1. The sequencing input was peripheral blood. For the CDR3, the DNA is TGTGCCAGCAGCTACCTCGGGACAGGGAAAGCTTTCTTT. Translated: CASSYLGTGKAFF. Full variable domain (remainder filled in from reference TRBV11-2 and TRBJ1-1): EAGVAQSPRYKIIEKRQSVAFWCNPISGHATLYWYQQILGQGPKLLIQFQNNGVVDDSQLPKDRFSAERLKGVDSTLKIQPAKLEDSAVYLCASSYLGTGKAFFGQGTRLTVV.